This T cell receptor (beta chain) was found in a study of blood T cell repertoires in COVID-19. Germline CDR1 reads MNHEY; CDR2 reads SVGEGT. The CDR3 sequence is 17 residues long. Trimming shortened V by 2 bases and J by 0 bases, and 14 bases separated the two germline ends. The data were produced by immunoSEQ multiplex PCR, yet TCRdb's version contains in-frame clones alone and is incomplete. The sample comprises 210,000 or so clones, around 80% of which are singletons, and 8.5% to 12% rests with the top ten. The V call is TRBV6-2 or TRBV6-3, the J call TRBJ1-5, with D possibly matching TRBD1 (5 bases). The specimen was peripheral blood. This TCR was recovered from an elderly woman with acute or convalescent COVID-19. The CDR3 nucleotides read TGTGCCAGCAGTTACCCAGGACATTTGGATAGCAATCAGCCCCAGCATTTT. Protein product: CASSYPGHLDSNQPQHF.